What follows describes a single T cell receptor beta chain. Its antigen is currently unknown. This sample was included in a study of cytomegalovirus exposure and HLA in healthy donors. General observations from the study: Earlier results showed most TCR beta V segments being productive about 87% or about 30% of the time.

In the PCR, 60 Vbeta and 13 Jbeta primers were used. TCRdb's table, derived via immunoSEQ multiplex PCR, lists solely in-frame clones and lacks some. The sample holds more than 95,000 clones, around three quarters seen once. With 2 bases clipped from V and 1 base from J, the junction kept 4 bases outside the gene matches. Germline V gene sequence: CDR1 MDHEN, CDR2 SYDVKM. CDR3 length equals 15 residues. V gene TRBV28 combines with J gene TRBJ1-1, with 7 bases matching TRBD1. Sequencing was performed on PBMCs. This sequence originates from a man aged 25 to 40 in good health and CMV-seronegative. For the CDR3, the DNA is TGTGCCAGCAGTTTACCCCCAGGGGGGAACACTGAAGCTTTCTTT. Translation gives CASSLPPGGNTEAFF.